This TCR beta chain was sequenced for a study of OX40 agonist ivuxolimab in advanced cancers. This CDR3 contains 14 residues. Trimming at V came to 3 bases and at J to 8 bases, leaving 5 bases not matched to a gene. CDR1 is LNHDA, CDR2 SQIVND, per germline (reference sequence). Produced via immunoSEQ multiplex PCR; TCRdb's table is partial and in-frame only. The sample has 40,000 to 50,000 clones; about nine tenths are singletons. The study's findings and limits: Certain nonresponding patients likewise had low normalized T-cell clonal expansion. At 0.1 to 3.0 mg/kg, clonal expansion of CD4+ and CD8+ blood T cells had occurred by week 6.

Notes on this clone: Its antigen is unknown.

The chain has TRBV19 and TRBJ1-4; TRBD1 matches 8 bases. This receptor was identified in an adult with an advanced solid tumor such as melanoma, head and neck, liver or kidney cancer. The sample in question was CD4+ or CD8+ T cells sorted from blood, obtained in a trial of the OX40 agonist ivuxolimab. As DNA, the CDR3 is TGTGCCAGTAGTATGAACAGGGGGAGGGAAAAACTGTTTTTT. As protein: CASSMNRGREKLFF.